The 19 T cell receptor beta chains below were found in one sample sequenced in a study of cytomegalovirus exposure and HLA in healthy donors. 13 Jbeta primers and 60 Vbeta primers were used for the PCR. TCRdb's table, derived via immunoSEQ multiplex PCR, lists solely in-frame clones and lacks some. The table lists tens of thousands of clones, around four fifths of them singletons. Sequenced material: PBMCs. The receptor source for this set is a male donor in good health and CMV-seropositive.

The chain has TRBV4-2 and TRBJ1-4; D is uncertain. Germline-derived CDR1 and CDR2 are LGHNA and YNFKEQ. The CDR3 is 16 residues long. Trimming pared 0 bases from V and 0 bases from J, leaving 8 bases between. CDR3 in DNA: TGTGCCAGCAGCCAAGAGTTCGGGGCAACTAATGAAAAACTGTTTTTT. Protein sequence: CASSQEFGATNEKLFF.

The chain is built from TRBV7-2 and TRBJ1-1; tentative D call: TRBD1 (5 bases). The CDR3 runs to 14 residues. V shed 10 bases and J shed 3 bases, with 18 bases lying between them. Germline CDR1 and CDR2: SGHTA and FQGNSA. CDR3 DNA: TGTGCCACCACAGGTGGAGGGCTAGACACTGAAGCTTTCTTT. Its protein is CATTGGGLDTEAFF.

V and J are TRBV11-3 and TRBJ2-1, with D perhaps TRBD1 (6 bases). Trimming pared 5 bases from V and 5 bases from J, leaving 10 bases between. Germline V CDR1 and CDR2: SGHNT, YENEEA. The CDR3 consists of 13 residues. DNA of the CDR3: TGTGCCAGCAGCGCTCACAGGGACAATGAGCAGTTCTTC. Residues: CASSAHRDNEQFF.

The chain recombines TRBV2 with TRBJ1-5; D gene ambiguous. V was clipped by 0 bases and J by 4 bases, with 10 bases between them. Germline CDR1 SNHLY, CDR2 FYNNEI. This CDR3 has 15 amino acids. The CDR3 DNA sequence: TGTGCCAGCAGTGAAGCCGGTCTGGAGAATCAGCCCCAGCATTTT. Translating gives CASSEAGLENQPQHF.

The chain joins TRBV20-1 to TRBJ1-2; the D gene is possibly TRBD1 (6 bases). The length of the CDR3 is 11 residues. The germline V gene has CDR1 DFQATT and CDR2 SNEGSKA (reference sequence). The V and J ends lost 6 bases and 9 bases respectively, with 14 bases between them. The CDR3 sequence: CSASQTGRYTF. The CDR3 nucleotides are TGCAGTGCAAGCCAAACAGGGCGCTACACCTTC.

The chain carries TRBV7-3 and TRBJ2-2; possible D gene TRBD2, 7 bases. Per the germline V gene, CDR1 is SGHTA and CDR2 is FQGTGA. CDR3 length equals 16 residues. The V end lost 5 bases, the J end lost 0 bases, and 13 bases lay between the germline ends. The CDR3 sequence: CASSPGGHANTGELFF. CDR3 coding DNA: TGTGCCAGCAGCCCCGGGGGGCACGCGAACACCGGGGAGCTGTTTTTT.

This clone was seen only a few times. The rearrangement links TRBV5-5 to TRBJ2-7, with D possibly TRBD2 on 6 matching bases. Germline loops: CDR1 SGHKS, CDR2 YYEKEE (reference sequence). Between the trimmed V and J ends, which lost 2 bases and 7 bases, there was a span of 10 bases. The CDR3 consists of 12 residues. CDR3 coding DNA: TGTGCCAGCAGCTTCAGCGGGTGGGAGCAGTACTTC. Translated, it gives CASSFSGWEQYF.

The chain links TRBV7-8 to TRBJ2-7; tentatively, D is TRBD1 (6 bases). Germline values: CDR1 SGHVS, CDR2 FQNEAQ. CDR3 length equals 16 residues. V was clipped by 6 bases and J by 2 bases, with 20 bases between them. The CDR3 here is CASSRIPTDSPYEQYF. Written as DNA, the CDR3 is TGTGCCAGCAGTCGCATCCCAACGGACAGCCCCTACGAGCAGTACTTC. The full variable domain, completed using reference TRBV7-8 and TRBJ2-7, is GAGVSQSPRYKVAKRGQDVALRCDPISGHVSLFWYQQALGQGPEFLTYFQNEAQLDKSGLPSDRFFAERPEGSVSTLKIQRTQQEDSAVYLCASSRIPTDSPYEQYFGPGTRLTVT.

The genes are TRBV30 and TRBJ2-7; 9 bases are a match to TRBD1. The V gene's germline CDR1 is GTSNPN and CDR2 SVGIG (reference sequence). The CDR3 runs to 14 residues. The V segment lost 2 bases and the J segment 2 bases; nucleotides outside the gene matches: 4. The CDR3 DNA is TGTGCCTGGAGTCGACAGGGGGGTGCCTACGAGCAGTACTTC. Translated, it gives CAWSRQGGAYEQYF.

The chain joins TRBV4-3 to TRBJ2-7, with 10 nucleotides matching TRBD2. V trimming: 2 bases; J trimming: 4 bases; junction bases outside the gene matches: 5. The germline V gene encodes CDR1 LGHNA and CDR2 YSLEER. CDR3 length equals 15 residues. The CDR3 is CASSQKLAGNYEQYF. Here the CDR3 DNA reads TGCGCCAGCAGCCAAAAACTAGCGGGGAATTACGAGCAGTACTTC.

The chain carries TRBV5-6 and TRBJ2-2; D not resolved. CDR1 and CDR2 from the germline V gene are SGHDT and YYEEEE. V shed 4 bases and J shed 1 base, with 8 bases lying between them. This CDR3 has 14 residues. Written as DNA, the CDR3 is TGTGCCAGCAGCGTGTCAGGGAACACCGGGGAGCTGTTTTTT. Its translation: CASSVSGNTGELFF.

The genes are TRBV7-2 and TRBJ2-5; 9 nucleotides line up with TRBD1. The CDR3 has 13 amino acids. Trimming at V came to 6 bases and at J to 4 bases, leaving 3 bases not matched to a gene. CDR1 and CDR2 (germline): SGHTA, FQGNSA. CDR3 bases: TGTGCCAGCAGGCAGACAGGGGGAGAGACCCAGTACTTC. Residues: CASRQTGGETQYF.

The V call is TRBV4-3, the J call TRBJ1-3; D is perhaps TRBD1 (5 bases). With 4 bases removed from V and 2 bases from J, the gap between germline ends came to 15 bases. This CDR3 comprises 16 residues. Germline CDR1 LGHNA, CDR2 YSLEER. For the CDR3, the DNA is TGCGCCAGCAGCCGTGATACCAGGGTCCCTGGAAACACCATATATTTT. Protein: CASSRDTRVPGNTIYF.

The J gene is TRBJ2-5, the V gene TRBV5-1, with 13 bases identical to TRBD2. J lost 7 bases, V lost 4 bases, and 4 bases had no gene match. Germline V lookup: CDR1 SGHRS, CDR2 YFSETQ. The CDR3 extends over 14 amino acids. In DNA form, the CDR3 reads TGCGCCAGCAGCACTAGCGGGGGGGCCGGGACCCAGTACTTC. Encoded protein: CASSTSGGAGTQYF.

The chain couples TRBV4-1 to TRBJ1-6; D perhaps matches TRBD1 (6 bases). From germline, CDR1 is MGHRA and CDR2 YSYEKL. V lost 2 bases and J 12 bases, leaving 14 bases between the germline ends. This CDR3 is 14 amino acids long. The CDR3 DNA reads TGCGCCAGCAGCCAAACAGGGAAAGGGGGACCCCTCCACTTT. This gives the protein CASSQTGKGGPLHF.

CDR3 residues: CASSLVAGGVTGELFF. The CDR3 coding sequence is TGTGCCAGCAGCTTAGTAGCGGGGGGGGTCACCGGGGAGCTGTTTTTT. V gene TRBV11-2 combines with J gene TRBJ2-2; 11 nucleotides agree with TRBD2. Germline CDR1 and CDR2: SGHAT and FQNNGV. The CDR3 is 16 amino acids. V was pared by 1 base and J by 4 bases, with 2 bases of the junction left unmatched.

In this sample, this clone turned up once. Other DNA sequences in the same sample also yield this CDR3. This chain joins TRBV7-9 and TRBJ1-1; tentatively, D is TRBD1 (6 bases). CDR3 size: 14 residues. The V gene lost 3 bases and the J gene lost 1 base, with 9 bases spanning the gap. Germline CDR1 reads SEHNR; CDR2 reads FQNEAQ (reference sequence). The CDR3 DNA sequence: TGTGCCAGCAGCTTGGTACAGGGGAACACTGAAGCTTTCTTT. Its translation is CASSLVQGNTEAFF.

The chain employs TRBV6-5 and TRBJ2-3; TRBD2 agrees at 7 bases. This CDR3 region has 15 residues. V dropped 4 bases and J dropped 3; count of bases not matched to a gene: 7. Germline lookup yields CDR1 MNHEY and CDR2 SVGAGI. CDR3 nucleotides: TGTGCCAGCAGTTCCACGGGGGGAGCAACAGATACGCAGTATTTT. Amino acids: CASSSTGGATDTQYF.

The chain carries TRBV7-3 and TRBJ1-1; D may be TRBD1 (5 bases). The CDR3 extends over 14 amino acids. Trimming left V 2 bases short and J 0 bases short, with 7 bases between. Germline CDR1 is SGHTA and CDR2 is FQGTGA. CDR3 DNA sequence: TGTGCCAGCAGCTTACAGGGAATGAACACTGAAGCTTTCTTT. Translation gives CASSLQGMNTEAFF.